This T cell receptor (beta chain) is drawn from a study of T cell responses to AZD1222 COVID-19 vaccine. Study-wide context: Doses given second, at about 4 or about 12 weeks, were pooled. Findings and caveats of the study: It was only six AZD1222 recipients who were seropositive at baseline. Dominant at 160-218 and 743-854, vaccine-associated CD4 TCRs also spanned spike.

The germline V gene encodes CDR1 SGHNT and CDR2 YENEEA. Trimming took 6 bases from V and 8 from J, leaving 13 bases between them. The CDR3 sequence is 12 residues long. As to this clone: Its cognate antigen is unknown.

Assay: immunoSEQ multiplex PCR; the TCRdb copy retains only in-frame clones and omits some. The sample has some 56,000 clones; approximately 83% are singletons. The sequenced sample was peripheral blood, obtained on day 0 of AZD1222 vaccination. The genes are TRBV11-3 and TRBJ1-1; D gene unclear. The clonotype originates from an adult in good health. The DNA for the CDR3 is TGTGCCAGCAGTCACCAGAGAGGGGAAGCTTTCTTT. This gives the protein CASSHQRGEAFF.